This record looks at one T cell receptor (beta chain) sequence and its context. The sample originates from a study of cytomegalovirus exposure and HLA in healthy donors. Overall study context: Prior work identified 100 million to 130 million unique TCR beta sequences in roughly 190 million T cells.

Trimming removed 2 bases from V and 2 bases from J, with 13 bases in between. In germline, CDR1 is MNHNY, CDR2 SVGAGI (reference sequence). This CDR3 is built from 16 residues. Vbeta (60) and Jbeta (13) primers were used in the PCR. TCRdb keeps only in-frame clones here, not all; method: immunoSEQ multiplex PCR. The sample lists some 170,000 clones; roughly 79% were seen once. This chain links TRBV6-6 with TRBJ1-5; TRBD1 is a possible D gene (6 bases). Sequencing used PBMCs. This sequence was found in a man aged 18 to 30 in good health and CMV-seropositive. Here the CDR3 reads CASSYGEQGGNQPQHF. CDR3 sequence (DNA): TGTGCCAGCAGTTACGGGGAACAGGGAGGCAATCAGCCCCAGCATTTT.